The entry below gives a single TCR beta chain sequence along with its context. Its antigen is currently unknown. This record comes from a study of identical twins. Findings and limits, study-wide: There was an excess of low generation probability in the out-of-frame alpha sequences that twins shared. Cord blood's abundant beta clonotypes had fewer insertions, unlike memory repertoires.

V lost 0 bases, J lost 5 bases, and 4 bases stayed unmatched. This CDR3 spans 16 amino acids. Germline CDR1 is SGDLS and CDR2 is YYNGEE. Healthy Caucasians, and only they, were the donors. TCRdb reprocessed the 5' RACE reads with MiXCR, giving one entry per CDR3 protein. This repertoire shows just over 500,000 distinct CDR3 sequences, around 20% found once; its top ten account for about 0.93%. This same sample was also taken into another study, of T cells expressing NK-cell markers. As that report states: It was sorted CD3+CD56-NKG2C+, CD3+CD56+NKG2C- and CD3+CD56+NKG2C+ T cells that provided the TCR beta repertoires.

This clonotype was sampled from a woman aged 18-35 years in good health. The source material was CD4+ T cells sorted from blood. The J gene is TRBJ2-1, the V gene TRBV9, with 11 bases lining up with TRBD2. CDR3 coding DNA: TGTGCCAGCAGCGTAGGTAGCGGGAGGGTTGACAATGAGCAGTTCTTC. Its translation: CASSVGSGRVDNEQFF.